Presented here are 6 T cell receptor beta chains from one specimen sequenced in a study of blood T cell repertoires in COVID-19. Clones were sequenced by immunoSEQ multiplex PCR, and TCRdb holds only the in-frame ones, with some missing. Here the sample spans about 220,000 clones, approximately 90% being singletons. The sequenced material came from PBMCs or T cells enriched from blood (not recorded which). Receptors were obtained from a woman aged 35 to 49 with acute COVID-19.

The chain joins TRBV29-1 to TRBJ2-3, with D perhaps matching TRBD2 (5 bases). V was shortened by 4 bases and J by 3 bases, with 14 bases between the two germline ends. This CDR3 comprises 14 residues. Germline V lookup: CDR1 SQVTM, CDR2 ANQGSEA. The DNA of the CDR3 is TGCAGCGTTGGGATTCGGACGGGGACAGATACGCAGTATTTT. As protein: CSVGIRTGTDTQYF.

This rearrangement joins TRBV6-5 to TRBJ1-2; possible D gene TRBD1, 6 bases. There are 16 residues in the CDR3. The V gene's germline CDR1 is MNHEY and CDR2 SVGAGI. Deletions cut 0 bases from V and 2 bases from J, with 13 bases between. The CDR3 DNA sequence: TGTGCCAGCAGTTACTCCGACCCAGACAGGAACTATGGCTACACCTTC. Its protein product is CASSYSDPDRNYGYTF.

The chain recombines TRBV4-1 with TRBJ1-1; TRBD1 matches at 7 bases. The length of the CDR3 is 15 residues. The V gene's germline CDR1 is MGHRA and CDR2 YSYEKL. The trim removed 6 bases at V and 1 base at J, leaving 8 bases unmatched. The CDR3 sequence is CASSYPGQKNTEAFF. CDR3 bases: TGCGCCAGCAGTTACCCGGGACAGAAGAACACTGAAGCTTTCTTT.

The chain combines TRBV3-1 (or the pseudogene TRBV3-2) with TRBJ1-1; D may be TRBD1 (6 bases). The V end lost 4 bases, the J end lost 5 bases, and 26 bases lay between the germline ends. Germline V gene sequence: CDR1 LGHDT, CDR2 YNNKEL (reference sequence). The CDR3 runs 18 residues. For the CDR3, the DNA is TGTGCCAGCAGCCCTCACGGGAGGGACACCGGGAGAAGGACTGAAGCTTTCTTT. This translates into CASSPHGRDTGRRTEAFF.

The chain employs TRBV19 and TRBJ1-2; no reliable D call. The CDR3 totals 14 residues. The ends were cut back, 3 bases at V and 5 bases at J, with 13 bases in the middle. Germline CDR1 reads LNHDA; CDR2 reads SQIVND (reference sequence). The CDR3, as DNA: TGTGCCAGTAGTATTGGCTTAGGAGGTTATGGCTACACCTTC. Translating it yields CASSIGLGGYGYTF.

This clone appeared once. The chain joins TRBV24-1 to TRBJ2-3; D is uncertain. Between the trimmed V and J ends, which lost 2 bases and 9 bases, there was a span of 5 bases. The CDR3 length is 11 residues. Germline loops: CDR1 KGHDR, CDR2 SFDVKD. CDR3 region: CATSDSSTQYF. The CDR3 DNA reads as TGTGCCACCAGTGATTCGAGCACGCAGTATTTT.